This T cell receptor (beta chain) comes out of a study of Ad26.COV2.S vaccination and SARS-CoV-2 variants. General observations from the study: Responses of spike-specific T cells (both CD8+ and CD4+) reportedly showed substantial breadth after vaccination. Analyses of TCR breadth and depth may have underestimated total T cell responses. People who got the vaccine had more spike-specific TCR breadth than people who got placebo.

The V end lost 4 bases, the J end lost 1 base, and 10 bases lay between the germline ends. CDR1 and CDR2 from the germline V gene are LGHNA and YSLEER. This CDR3 comprises 14 residues. On this clone: Its antigen is unknown.

Treatment in this sample: some 19 received Ad26.COV2.S at low or high dose, single or two shots; roughly five received placebo; per-sample allocation not given. Each sample was drawn 63 days after the first injection (of vaccine or placebo). Whoever gave the sample was an adult aged 18-55 years in Boston. Libraries were prepared by immunoSEQ multiplex PCR; TCRdb keeps only in-frame clonotypes and omits some of them. The table includes 350,000 to 450,000 clones, 92% detected once. The chain employs TRBV4-3 and TRBJ1-1, with D maybe TRBD1 (6 bases). The source of this sequence is a person aged 18-60 years who received the Ad26.COV2.S COVID-19 vaccine or a placebo. The sequencing used peripheral blood, collected in a trial of Ad26.COV2.S vaccine versus placebo. The CDR3 here is CASSLQGANTEAFF. The CDR3 DNA is TGCGCCAGCAGCCTACAGGGTGCGAACACTGAAGCTTTCTTT.